This entry describes one T cell receptor (beta chain). This sample is part of a study of monozygotic twins with inflammatory bowel disease. TCRdb reanalyzed the 5' RACE reads and collapses them to one entry per CDR3 protein, without DNA. This sample contains 400,000 or so distinct CDR3 sequences. The CDR3 spans 15 residues. The receptor's source is a human donor with ulcerative colitis or Crohn's disease, or a healthy co-twin of an affected twin (not recorded which). The chain is built from TRBV12-3 or TRBV12-4 and TRBJ2-7; without DNA, the TCRdb call of TRBD1 cannot be checked. The material sequenced was blood. The CDR3 loop reads CASSLGPGGSVEQYF.